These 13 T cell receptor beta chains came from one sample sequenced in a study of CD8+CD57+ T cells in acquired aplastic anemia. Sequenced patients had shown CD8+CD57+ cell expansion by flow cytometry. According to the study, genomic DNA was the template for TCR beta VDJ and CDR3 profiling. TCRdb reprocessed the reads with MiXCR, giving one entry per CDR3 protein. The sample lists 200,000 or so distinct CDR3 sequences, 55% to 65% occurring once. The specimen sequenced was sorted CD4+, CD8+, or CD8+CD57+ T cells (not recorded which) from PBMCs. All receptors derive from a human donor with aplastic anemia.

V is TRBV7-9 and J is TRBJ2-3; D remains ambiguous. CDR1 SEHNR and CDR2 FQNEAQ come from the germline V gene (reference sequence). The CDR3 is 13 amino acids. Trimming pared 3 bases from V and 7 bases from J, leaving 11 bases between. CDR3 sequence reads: CASSFTPRHTQYF. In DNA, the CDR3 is TGTGCCAGCAGCTTTACCCCTCGGCATACGCAGTATTTT.

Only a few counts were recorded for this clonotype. The CDR3 bases are TGTGCCACCAGAAAGTACCCGGAGGGGTCCAACGGAGAGACCCAGTACTTC. Translation: CATRKYPEGSNGETQYF. V usage is TRBV24-1 and J usage is TRBJ2-5, with D possibly being TRBD2 (6 bases). The CDR3 has 17 residues. Trimming left V 7 bases short and J 4 bases short, with 24 bases between. The germline V gene encodes CDR1 KGHDR and CDR2 SFDVKD.

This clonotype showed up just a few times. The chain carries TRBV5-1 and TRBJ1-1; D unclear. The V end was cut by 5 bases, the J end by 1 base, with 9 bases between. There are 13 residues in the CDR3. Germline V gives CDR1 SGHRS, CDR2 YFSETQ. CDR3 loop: CASRAEANTEAFF. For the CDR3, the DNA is TGCGCCAGCAGGGCTGAAGCGAACACTGAAGCTTTCTTT. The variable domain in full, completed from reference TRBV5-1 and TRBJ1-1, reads KAGVTQTPRYLIKTRGQQVTLSCSPISGHRSVSWYQQTPGQGLQFLFEYFSETQRNKGNFPGRFSGRQFSNSRSEMNVSTLELGDSALYLCASRAEANTEAFFGQGTRLTVV.

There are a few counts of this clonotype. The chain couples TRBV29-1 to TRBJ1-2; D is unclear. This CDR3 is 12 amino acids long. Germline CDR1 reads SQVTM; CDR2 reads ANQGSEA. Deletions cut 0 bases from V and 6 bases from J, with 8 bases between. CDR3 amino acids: CSVEDRRDGYTF. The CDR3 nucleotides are TGCAGCGTTGAAGATCGGAGGGATGGCTACACCTTC.

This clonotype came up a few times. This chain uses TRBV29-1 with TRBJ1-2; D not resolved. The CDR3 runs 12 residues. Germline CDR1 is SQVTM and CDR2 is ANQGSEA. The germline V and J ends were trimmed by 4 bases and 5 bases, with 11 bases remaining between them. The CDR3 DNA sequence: TGCAGCGTTGCTATACCGAGTTATGGCTACACCTTC. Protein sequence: CSVAIPSYGYTF.

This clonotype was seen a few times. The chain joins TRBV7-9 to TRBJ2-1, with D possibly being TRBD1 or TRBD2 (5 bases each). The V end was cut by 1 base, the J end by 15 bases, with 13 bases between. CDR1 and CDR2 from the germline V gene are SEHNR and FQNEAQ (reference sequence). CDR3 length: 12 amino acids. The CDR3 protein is CASSLGGGSTFF. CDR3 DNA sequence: TGTGCCAGCAGCTTAGGTGGGGGTAGCACGTTCTTC.

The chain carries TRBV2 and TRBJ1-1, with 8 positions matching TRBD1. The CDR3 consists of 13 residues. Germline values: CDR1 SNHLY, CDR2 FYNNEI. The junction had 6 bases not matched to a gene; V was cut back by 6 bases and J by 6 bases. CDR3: CASSPGQGSEAFF. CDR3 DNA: TGTGCCAGCAGCCCCGGACAGGGCTCTGAAGCTTTCTTT.

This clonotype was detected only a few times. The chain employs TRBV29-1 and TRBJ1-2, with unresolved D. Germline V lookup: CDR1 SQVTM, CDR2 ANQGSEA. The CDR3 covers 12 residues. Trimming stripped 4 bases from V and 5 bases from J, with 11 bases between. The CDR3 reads CSVAGEWYGYTF. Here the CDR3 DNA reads TGCAGCGTTGCTGGGGAGTGGTATGGCTACACCTTC. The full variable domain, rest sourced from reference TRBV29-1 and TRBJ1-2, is SAVISQKPSRDICQRGTSLTIQCQVDSQVTMMFWYRQQPGQSLTLIATANQGSEATYESGFVIDKFPISRPNLTFSTLTVSNMSPEDSSIYLCSVAGEWYGYTFGSGTRLTVV.

The CDR3 nucleotides read TGTGCCAGCAGCGTGGACAGGGAGCGCTACGAGCAGTACTTC. It codes for CASSVDRERYEQYF. This chain links TRBV5-6 with TRBJ2-7, with 8 positions matching TRBD1. Germline CDR1 reads SGHDT; CDR2 reads YYEEEE. V gave up 4 bases and J gave up 3 bases; unmatched junction bases: 6. CDR3 length: 14 amino acids. The full variable domain, with the rest looked up from reference TRBV5-6 and TRBJ2-7, is DAGVTQSPTHLIKTRGQQVTLRCSPKSGHDTVSWYQQALGQGPQFIFQYYEEEERQRGNFPDRFSGHQFPNYSSELNVNALLLGDSALYLCASSVDRERYEQYFGPGTRLTVT.

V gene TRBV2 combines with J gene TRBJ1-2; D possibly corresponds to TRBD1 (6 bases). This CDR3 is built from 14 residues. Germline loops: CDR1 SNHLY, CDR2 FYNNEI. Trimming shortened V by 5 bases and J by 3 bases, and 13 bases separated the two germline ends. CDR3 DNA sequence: TGTGCCAGCAGTCCGGATGGGGGCGACTATGGCTACACCTTC. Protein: CASSPDGGDYGYTF.

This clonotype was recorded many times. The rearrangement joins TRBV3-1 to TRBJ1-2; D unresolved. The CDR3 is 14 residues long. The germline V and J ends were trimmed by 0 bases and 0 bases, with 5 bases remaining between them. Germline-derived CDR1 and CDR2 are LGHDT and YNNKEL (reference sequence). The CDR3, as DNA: TGTGCCAGCAGCCAAGACAGCACTAACTATGGCTACACCTTC. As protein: CASSQDSTNYGYTF.

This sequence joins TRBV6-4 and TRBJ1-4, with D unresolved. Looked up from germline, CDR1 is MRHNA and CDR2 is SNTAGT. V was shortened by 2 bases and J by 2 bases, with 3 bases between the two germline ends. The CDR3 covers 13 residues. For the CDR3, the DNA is TGTGCCAGCAGTGACGGGACTAATGAAAAACTGTTTTTT. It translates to CASSDGTNEKLFF.

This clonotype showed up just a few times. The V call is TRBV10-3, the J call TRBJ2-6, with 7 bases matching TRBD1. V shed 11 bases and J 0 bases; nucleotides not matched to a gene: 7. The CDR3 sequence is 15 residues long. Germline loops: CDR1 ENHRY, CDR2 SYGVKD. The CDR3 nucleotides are TGTGCCTCGCAGGGGGACCTCTCTGGGGCCAACGTCCTGACTTTC. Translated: CASQGDLSGANVLTF.